A few counts support the clone carrying this T cell receptor beta chain. Its specificity is unknown. 5'RACE template switching produced TCR cDNA carrying a universal primer site and UMIs. MiXCR, run by TCRdb on the 5' RACE reads, gives a single entry per CDR3 protein. The data hold hundreds of thousands of distinct CDR3 sequences, with about 19% observed a single time. The data are from a study of T cells after yellow fever vaccination. Study-wide results and caveats: Peak timing came faster in the weaker secondary response, day 5 versus 15.

CDR1 is DFQATT and CDR2 is SNEGSKA in the germline V gene (reference sequence). The CDR3 loop spans 13 amino acids. The V end lost 0 bases, the J end lost 4 bases, and 9 bases lay between the germline ends. The receptor's source is a man younger than 35 who received the YFV17D yellow fever vaccine. Sequencing used PBMCs, obtained before the yellow fever booster vaccination. V and J are TRBV20-1 and TRBJ1-2; D is ambiguous. CDR3 bases: TGCAGTGCTAGAGATGGTTTAGGCTATGGCTACACCTTC. Amino acids: CSARDGLGYGYTF.